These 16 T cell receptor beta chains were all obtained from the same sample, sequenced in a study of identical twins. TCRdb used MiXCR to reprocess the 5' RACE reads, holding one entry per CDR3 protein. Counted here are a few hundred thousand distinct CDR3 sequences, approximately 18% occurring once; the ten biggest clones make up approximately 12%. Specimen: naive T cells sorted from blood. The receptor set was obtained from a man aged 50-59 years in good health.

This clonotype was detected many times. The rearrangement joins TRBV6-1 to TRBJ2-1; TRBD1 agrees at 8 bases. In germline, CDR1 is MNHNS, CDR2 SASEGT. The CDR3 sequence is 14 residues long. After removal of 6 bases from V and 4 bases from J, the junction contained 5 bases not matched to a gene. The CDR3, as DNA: TGTGCCAGCAGCTCCGACAGGGGTTACAATGAGCAGTTCTTC. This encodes CASSSDRGYNEQFF.

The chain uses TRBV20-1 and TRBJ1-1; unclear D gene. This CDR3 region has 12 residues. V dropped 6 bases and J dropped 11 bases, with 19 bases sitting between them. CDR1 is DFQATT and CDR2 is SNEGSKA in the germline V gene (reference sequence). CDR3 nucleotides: TGCAGTGCCCGGGATCTTACCTCGGTGGCTTTCTTT. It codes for CSARDLTSVAFF.

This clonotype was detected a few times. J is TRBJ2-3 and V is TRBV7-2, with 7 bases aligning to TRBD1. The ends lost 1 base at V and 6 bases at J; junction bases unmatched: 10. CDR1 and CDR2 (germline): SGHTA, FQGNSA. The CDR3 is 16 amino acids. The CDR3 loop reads CASSLGRTGGSDTQYF. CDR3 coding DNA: TGTGCCAGCAGCTTAGGTCGGACAGGAGGATCGGATACGCAGTATTTT.

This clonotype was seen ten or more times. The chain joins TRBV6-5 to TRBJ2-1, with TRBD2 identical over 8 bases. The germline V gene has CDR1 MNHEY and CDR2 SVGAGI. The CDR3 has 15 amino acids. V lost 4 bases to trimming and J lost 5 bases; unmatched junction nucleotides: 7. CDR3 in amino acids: CASSLALAANNEQFF. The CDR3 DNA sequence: TGTGCCAGCAGTTTAGCACTAGCGGCAAACAATGAGCAGTTCTTC.

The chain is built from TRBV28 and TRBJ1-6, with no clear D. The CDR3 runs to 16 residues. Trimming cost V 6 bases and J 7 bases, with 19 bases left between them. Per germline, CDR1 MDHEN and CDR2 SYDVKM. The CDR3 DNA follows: TGTGCCAGCAGCACCTCGGTTGGGTATTACAATTCACCCCTCCACTTT. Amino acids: CASSTSVGYYNSPLHF.

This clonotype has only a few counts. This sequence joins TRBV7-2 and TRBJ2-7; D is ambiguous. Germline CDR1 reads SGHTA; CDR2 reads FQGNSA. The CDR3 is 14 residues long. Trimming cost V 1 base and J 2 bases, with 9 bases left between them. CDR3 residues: CASSLGKAPYEQYF. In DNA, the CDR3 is TGTGCCAGCAGCTTAGGAAAAGCGCCCTACGAGCAGTACTTC. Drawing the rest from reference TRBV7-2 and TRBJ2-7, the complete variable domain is GAGVSQSPSNKVTEKGKDVELRCDPISGHTALYWYRQSLGQGLEFLIYFQGNSAPDKSGLPSDRFSAERTGGSVSTLTIQRTQQEDSAVYLCASSLGKAPYEQYFGPGTRLTVT.

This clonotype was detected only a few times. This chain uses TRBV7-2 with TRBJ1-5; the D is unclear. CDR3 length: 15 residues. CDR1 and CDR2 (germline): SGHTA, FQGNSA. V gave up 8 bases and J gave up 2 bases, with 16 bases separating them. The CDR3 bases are TGTGCCAGCTCCCCCAATGGGCAGGGCAATCAGCCCCAGCATTTT. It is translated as CASSPNGQGNQPQHF.

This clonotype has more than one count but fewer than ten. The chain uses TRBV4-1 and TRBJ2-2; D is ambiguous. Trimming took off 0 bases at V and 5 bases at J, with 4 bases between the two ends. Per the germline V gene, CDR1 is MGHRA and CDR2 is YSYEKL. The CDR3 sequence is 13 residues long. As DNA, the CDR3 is TGCGCCAGCAGCCAAGATTGGACCGGGGAGCTGTTTTTT. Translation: CASSQDWTGELFF.

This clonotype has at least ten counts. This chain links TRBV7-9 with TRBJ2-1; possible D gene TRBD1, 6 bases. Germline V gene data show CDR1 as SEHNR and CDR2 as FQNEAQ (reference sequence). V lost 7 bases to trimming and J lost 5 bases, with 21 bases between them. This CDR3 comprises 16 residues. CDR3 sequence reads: CASTRPGAPGNNEQFF. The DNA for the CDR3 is TGTGCCAGCACCCGCCCAGGGGCACCTGGGAACAATGAGCAGTTCTTC.

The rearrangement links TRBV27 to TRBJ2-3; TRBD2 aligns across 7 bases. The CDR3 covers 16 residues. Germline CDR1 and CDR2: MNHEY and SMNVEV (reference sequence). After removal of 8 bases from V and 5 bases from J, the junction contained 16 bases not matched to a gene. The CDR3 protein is CASGGGETYTLDTQYF. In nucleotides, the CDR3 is TGTGCCAGCGGGGGGGGGGAAACCTATACACTAGATACGCAGTATTTT.

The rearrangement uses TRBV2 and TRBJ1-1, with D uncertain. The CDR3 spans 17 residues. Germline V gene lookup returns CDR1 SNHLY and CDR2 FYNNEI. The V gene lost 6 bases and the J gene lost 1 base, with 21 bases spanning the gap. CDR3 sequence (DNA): TGTGCCAGCAGCCCCTTTCCCCCCTTCGTTAGGAACACTGAAGCTTTCTTT. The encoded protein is CASSPFPPFVRNTEAFF.

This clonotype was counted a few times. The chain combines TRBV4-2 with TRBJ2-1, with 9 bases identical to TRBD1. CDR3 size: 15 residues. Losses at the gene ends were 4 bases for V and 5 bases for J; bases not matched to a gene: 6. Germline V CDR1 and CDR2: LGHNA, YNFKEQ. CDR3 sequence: CASSPGTGSHNEQFF. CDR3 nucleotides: TGTGCCAGCAGCCCCGGGACAGGGTCCCACAATGAGCAGTTCTTC.

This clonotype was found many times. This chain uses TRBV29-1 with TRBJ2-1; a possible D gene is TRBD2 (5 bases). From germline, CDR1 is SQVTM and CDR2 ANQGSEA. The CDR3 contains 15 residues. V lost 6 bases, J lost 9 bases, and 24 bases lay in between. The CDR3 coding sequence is TGCAGCGTCTTGCACCTCGACGGGAAAGATGTTGAGCAGTTCTTC. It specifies CSVLHLDGKDVEQFF.

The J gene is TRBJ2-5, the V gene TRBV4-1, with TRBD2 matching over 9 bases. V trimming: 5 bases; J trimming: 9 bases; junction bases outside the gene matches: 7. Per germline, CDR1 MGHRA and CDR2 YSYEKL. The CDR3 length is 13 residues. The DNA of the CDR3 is TGCGCCAGCAGCTTAGCGGGGGACCGGCCCCAGTACTTC. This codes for CASSLAGDRPQYF.

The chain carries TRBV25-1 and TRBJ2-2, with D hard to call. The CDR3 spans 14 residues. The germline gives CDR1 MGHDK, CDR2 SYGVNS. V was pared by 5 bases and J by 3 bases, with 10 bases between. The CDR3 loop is CASSSRRYTGELFF. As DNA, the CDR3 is TGTGCCAGCAGTTCGAGACGGTACACCGGGGAGCTGTTTTTT.

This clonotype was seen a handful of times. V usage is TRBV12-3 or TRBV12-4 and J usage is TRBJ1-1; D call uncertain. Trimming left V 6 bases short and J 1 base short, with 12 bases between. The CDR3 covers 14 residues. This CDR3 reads CASSPERTNTEAFF. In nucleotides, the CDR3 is TGTGCCAGCAGCCCTGAACGGACGAACACTGAAGCTTTCTTT.